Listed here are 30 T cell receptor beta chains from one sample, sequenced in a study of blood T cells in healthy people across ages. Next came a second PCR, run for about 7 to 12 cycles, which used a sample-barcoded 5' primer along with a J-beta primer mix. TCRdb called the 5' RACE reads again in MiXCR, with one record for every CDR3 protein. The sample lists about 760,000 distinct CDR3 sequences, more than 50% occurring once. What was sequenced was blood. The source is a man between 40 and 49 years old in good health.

CDR3 region: CASSLLGHREYEQFF. As DNA, the CDR3 is TGTGCCAGCAGCCTCCTGGGGCACAGGGAGTATGAGCAGTTCTTC. The V call is TRBV7-3, the J call TRBJ2-1; possibly TRBD1 for D (6 bases). V dropped 5 bases and J dropped 8 bases, with 19 bases sitting between them. The CDR3 length is 15 residues. Germline V lookup: CDR1 SGHTA, CDR2 FQGTGA.

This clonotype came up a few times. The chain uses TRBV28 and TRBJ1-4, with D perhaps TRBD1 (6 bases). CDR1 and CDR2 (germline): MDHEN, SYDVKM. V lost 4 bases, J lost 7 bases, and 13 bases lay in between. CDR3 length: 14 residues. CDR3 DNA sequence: TGTGCCAGCAGTTCTTGGACAGTCGGTGAAAAACTGTTTTTT. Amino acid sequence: CASSSWTVGEKLFF.

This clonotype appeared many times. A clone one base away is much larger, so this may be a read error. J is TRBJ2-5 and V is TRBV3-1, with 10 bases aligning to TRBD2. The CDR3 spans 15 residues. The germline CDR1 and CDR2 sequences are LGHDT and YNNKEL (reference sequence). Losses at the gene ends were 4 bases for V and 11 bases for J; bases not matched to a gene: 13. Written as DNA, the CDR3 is TGTGCCAGCAGCCGCCAGCGGGGGGGCCTCGGTGAGCAGTACTTC. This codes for CASSRQRGGLGEQYF.

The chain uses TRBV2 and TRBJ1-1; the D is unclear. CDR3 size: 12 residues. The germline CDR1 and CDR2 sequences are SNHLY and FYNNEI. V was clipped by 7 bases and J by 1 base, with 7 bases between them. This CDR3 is CASTQTNTEAFF. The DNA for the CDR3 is TGTGCCAGCACCCAGACGAACACTGAAGCTTTCTTT.

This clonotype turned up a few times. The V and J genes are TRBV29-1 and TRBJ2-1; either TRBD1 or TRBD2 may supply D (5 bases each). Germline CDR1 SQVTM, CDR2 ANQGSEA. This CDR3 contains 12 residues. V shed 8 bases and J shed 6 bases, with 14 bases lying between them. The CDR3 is CSYEIGGNEQFF. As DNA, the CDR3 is TGCAGCTATGAGATTGGGGGCAATGAGCAGTTCTTC.

The CDR3 protein is CASAGSPSYEQYF. The CDR3 region has the DNA TGTGCCAGCGCCGGGAGTCCTTCCTACGAGCAGTACTTC. The V call is TRBV28, the J call TRBJ2-7; perhaps TRBD2 as D (6 bases). The CDR3 extends over 13 amino acids. Trimming took 8 bases from V and 1 from J, leaving 12 bases between them. CDR1 is MDHEN, CDR2 SYDVKM, per germline. Full variable domain (missing parts from reference TRBV28 and TRBJ2-7): DVKVTQSSRYLVKRTGEKVFLECVQDMDHENMFWYRQDPGLGLRLIYFSYDVKMKEKGDIPEGYSVSREKKERFSLILESASTNQTSMYLCASAGSPSYEQYFGPGTRLTVT.

CDR3 in amino acids: CASSPRWETNEQYF. CDR3 nucleotides: TGCGCCAGCAGCCCGAGGTGGGAGACAAACGAGCAGTACTTC. The chain employs TRBV5-1 and TRBJ2-7, with D perhaps matching TRBD2 (5 bases). The CDR3 is 14 amino acids. The V end was cut by 4 bases, the J end by 5 bases, with 16 bases between. From germline, CDR1 is SGHRS and CDR2 YFSETQ.

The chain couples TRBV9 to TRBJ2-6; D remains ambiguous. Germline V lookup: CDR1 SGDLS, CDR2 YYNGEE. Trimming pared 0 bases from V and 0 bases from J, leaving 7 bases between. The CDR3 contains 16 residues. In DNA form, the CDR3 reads TGTGCCAGCAGCGTAGGTACAACCTCTGGGGCCAACGTCCTGACTTTC. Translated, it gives CASSVGTTSGANVLTF.

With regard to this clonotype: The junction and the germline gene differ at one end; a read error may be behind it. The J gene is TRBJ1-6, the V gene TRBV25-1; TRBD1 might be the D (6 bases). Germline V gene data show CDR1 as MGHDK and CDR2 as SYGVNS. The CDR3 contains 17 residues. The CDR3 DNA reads TGTGTCAGCAGGAACAGCGGTATGGTACAGGGAGATTCACCCCTCCACTTT. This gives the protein CVSRNSGMVQGDSPLHF.

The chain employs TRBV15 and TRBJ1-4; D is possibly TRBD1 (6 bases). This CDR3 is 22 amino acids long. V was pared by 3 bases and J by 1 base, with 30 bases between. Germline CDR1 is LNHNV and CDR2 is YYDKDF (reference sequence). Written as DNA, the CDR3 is TGTGCCACCAGCAGCACCAGATTGGGGGCAGGGAGATTGTCGCGAACTAATGAAAAACTGTTTTTT. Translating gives CATSSTRLGAGRLSRTNEKLFF.

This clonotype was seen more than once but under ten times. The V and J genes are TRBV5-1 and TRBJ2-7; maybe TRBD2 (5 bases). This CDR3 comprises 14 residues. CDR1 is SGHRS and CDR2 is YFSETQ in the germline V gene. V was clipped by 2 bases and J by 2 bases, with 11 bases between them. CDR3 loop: CASSFTGFTYEQYF. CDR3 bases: TGCGCCAGCAGCTTCACGGGATTTACCTACGAGCAGTACTTC.

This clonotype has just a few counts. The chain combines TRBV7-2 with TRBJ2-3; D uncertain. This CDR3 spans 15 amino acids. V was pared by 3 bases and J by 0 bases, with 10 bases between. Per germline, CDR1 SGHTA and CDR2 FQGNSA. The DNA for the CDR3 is TGTGCCAGCAGCTTCTTGGCGGAAAGCACAGATACGCAGTATTTT. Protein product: CASSFLAESTDTQYF.

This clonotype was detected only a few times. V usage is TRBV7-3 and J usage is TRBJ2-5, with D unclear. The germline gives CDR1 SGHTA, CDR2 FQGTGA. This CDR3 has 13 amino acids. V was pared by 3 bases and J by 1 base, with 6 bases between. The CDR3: CASSFRAQETQYF. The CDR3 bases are TGTGCCAGCAGCTTTCGGGCCCAAGAGACCCAGTACTTC.

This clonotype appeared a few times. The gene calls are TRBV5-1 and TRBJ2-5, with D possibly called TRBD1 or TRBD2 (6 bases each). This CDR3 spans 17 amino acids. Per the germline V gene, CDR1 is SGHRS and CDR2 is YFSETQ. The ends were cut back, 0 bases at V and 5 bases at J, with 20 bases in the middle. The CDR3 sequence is CASSLVSGGSASETQYF. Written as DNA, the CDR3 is TGCGCCAGCAGCTTGGTATCCGGGGGCAGTGCGTCGGAGACCCAGTACTTC.

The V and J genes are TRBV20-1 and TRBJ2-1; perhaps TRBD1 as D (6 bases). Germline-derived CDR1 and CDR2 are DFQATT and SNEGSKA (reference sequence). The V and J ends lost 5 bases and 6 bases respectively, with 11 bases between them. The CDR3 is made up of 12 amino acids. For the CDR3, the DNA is TGCAGTGCTGAGGACAGCCCCAATGAGCAGTTCTTC. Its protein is CSAEDSPNEQFF.

Written as DNA, the CDR3 is TGTGCCAGCAGTTTCTCAATACAGGGGGATAATGAAAAACTGTTTTTT. Protein sequence: CASSFSIQGDNEKLFF. The rearrangement uses TRBV12-3 or TRBV12-4 and TRBJ1-4; 8 positions match TRBD1. The length of the CDR3 is 16 residues. Losses at the gene ends were 3 bases for V and 4 bases for J; bases not matched to a gene: 7.

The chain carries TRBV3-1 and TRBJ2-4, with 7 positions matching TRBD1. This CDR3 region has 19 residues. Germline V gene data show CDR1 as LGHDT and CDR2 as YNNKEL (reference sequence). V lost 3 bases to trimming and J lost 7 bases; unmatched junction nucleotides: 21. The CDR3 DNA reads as TGTGCCAGCAGCCAGGAAAGCTTGACAGGGAGCCCCGGTCGTAACATTCAGTACTTC. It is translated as CASSQESLTGSPGRNIQYF. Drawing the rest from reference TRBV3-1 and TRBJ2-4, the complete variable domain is DTAVSQTPKYLVTQMGNDKSIKCEQNLGHDTMYWYKQDSKKFLKIMFSYNNKELIINETVPNRFSPKSPDKAHLNLHINSLELGDSAVYFCASSQESLTGSPGRNIQYFGAGTRLSVL.

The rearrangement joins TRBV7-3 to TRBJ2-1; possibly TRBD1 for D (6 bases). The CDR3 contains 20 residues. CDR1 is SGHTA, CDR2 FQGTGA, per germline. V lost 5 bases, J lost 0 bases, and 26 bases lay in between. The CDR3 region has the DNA TGTGCCAGCAGCCGCCCTAAGCGGACAGCCACCCCCAGCTCCTACAATGAGCAGTTCTTC. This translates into CASSRPKRTATPSSYNEQFF.

The CDR3 DNA reads TGCAGTGCTAGAGATGAACTAGCGGGGGGAACGAACACCGGGGAGCTGTTTTTT. Translation gives CSARDELAGGTNTGELFF. The rearrangement uses TRBV20-1 and TRBJ2-2; 12 bases are shared with TRBD2. V trimming: 0 bases; J trimming: 0 bases; junction bases outside the gene matches: 5. Germline V CDR1 and CDR2: DFQATT, SNEGSKA (reference sequence). The CDR3 is 18 residues long.

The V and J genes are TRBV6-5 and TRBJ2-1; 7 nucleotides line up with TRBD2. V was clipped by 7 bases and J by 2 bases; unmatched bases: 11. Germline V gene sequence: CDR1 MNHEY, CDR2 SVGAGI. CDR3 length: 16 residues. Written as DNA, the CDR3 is TGTGCCAGCACCGAGGGAGGGAGCGGGGCCTACAATGAGCAGTTCTTC. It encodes CASTEGGSGAYNEQFF.

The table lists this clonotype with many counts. The CDR3 is CASSLPVGETQYF. Written as DNA, the CDR3 is TGTGCCAGCAGCCTCCCGGTGGGAGAGACCCAGTACTTC. The J gene is TRBJ2-5, the V gene TRBV7-9; D remains ambiguous. This CDR3 region has 13 residues. Germline CDR1 SEHNR, CDR2 FQNEAQ (reference sequence). The V and J ends lost 5 bases and 4 bases respectively, with 11 bases between them.

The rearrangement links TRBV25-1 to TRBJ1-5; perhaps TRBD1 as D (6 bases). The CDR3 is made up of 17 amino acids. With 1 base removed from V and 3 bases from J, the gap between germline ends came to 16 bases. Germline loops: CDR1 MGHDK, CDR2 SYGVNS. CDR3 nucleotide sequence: TGTGCCAGCAGTGAATCGCGGCCAGGGGCCCCCAATCAGCCCCAGCATTTT. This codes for CASSESRPGAPNQPQHF.

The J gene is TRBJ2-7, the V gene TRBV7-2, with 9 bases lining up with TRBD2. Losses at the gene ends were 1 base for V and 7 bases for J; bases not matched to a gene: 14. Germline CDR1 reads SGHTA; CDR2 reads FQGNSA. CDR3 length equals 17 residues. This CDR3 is CASSLGVGGRAMDEQYF. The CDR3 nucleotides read TGTGCCAGCAGCTTAGGGGTTGGCGGGAGGGCCATGGATGAGCAGTACTTC. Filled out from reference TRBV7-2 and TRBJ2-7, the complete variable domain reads GAGVSQSPSNKVTEKGKDVELRCDPISGHTALYWYRQSLGQGLEFLIYFQGNSAPDKSGLPSDRFSAERTGGSVSTLTIQRTQQEDSAVYLCASSLGVGGRAMDEQYFGPGTRLTVT.

This CDR3 is CASSWWTRPYEQYF. The DNA for the CDR3 is TGTGCCAGCAGCTGGTGGACTAGGCCCTACGAGCAGTACTTC. The chain joins TRBV5-6 to TRBJ2-7; 7 bases are shared with TRBD2. The CDR3 covers 14 residues. Germline V gene data show CDR1 as SGHDT and CDR2 as YYEEEE. V lost 3 bases, J lost 2 bases, and 5 bases stayed unmatched.

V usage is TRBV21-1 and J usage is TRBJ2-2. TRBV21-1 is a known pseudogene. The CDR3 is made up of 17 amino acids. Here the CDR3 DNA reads TGTGCCAGCAGCAAAGAGTGTGAGGACGGGAACACCGGGGAGCTGTTTTTT. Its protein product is CASSKECEDGNTGELFF.

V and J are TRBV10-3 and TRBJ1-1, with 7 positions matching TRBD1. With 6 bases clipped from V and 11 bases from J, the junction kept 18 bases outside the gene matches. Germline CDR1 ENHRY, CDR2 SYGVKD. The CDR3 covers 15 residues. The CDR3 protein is CAISNLRGENTEAFF. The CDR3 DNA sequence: TGTGCCATCAGCAACCTCAGGGGGGAAAACACAGAGGCTTTCTTT.

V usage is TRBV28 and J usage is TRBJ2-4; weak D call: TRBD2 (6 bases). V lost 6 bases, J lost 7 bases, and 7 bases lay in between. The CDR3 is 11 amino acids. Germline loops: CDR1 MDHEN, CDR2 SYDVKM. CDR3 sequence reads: CASREGNIQYF. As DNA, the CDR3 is TGTGCCAGCAGGGAGGGGAACATTCAGTACTTC.

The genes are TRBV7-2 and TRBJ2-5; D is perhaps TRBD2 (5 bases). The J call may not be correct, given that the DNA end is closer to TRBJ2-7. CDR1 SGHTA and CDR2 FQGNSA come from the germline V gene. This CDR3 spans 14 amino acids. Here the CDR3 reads CASSLSGTLYEQYF. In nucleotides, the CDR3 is TGTGCCAGCAGCTTATCGGGAACCCTTTACGAGCAGTACTTC.

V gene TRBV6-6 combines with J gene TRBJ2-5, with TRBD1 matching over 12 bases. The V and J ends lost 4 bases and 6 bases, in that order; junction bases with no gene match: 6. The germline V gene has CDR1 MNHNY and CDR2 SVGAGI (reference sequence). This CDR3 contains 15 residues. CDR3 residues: CASSWGQGARKTQYF. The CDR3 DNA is TGTGCCAGCAGTTGGGGACAGGGGGCTAGGAAGACCCAGTACTTC.

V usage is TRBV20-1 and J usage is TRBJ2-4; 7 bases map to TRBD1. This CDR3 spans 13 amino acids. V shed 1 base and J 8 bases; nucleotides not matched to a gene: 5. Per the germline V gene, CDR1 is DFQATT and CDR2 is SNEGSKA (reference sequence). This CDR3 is CSARGNRGDIQYF. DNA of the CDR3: TGCAGTGCTAGAGGGAACAGGGGCGACATTCAGTACTTC.